This TCR beta chain was recovered during a study of radiation and T cells in renal cell carcinoma. Here immunoSEQ multiplex PCR was the method, and the copy in TCRdb shows in-frame clones only, minus some. The top ten clones hold around 9.1% of a sample with roughly 90,000 clones, around 85% of them seen once. Germline V gives CDR1 MDHEN, CDR2 SYDVKM. The CDR3 totals 15 residues. V was clipped by 6 bases and J by 8 bases, with 19 bases between them. Time point specified: blood 4 weeks post-SBRT, at nephrectomy. Treatment noted: 15 Gy SBRT to primary tumor, nephrectomy 4 weeks later. This clonotype originated in a man in his forties or fifties with renal cell carcinoma. The chain joins TRBV28 to TRBJ1-4; tentative D call: TRBD1 (6 bases). The sample in question was blood, obtained from a patient whose treatment included radiotherapy and nephrectomy. The chain's CDR3 is CASRAQSGAWEKLFF. In DNA, the CDR3 is TGTGCCAGCAGAGCCCAATCGGGGGCGTGGGAAAAACTGTTTTTT.